The clone carrying this T cell receptor (beta chain) was counted only a few times. Its antigen is as yet unknown. The entry originates in a study of T cells after yellow fever vaccination. Study as a whole: Preparing low-cell-number fractions relied on SMART-Seq v4 Ultra Low Input. Study results and limitations: Post-booster reappearance was seen for most primary-vaccination clones (nearly 97% CD4, 75% to 90% CD8).

CDR1 is MNHEY, CDR2 SMNVEV, per germline (reference sequence). This CDR3 contains 17 residues. V was pared by 3 bases and J by 4 bases, with 9 bases of the junction left unmatched. TCRdb reanalysed the 5' RACE reads using MiXCR and keeps one entry per CDR3 protein. This sample carries approximately 160,000 distinct CDR3 sequences, 7% to 10% of them seen once, and the ten largest clones take under 40%. This sequence joins TRBV27 and TRBJ2-3; 11 bases line up with TRBD2. This clonotype was sampled from a man aged 18-30 years who received the YFV17D yellow fever vaccine. Sequencing used CD8+ T cells sorted from PBMCs, obtained 45 days after the yellow fever booster vaccination. CDR3 bases: TGTGCCAGCAGTTTTAGCGGGGGGGCCGCGGGGGCAGATACGCAGTATTTT. Translation: CASSFSGGAAGADTQYF.